The present TCR beta chain was sequenced within a study of T cell changes during pregnancy in multiple sclerosis. Repertoires were generated with immunoSEQ multiplex PCR, while TCRdb's copy carries only in-frame clones and drops some. This sample has 35,000 to 45,000 clones, with about nine tenths found just once. This CDR3 has 15 residues. The germline V gene encodes CDR1 MNHNY and CDR2 SVGAGI (reference sequence). The V gene lost 4 bases and the J gene lost 0 bases, with 7 bases spanning the gap. The sequence came from a female donor in good health, enrolled as a control in a pregnancy study. Material: CD4+ T cells from peripheral blood mononuclear cells, obtained in the second trimester of pregnancy. The chain combines TRBV6-6 with TRBJ1-6, with D tentatively TRBD1 (5 bases). Here the CDR3 DNA reads TGTGCCAGCAGTTGGGGGGGCTCCTATAATTCACCCCTCCACTTT. This encodes CASSWGGSYNSPLHF.